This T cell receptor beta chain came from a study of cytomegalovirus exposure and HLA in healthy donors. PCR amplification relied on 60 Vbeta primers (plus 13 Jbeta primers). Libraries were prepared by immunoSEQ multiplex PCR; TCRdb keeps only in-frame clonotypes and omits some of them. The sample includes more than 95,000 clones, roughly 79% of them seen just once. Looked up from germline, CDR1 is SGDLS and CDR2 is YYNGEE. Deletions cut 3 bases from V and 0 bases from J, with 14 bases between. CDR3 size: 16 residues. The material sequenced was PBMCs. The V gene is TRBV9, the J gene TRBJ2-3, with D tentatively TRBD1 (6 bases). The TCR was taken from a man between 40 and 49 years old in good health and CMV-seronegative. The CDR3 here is CASSATGLRSTDTQYF. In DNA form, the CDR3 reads TGTGCCAGCAGCGCCACAGGGTTGCGAAGCACAGATACGCAGTATTTT.